What follows are 31 T cell receptor beta chains derived from one specimen sequenced in a study of PD-L1 blockade in urothelial cancer. Profiling relied on immunoSEQ multiplex PCR, and the TCRdb table lists in-frame clones only, not all of them. This sample carries fewer than 90,000 clones, less than 95% of them seen once, and the ten largest clones take around 0.87%. The time point: peripheral blood 6 weeks after treatment start. This specimen consisted of PBMCs, obtained around atezolizumab (anti-PD-L1) treatment. The receptor set was obtained from a woman of 80 years or more with urothelial cancer.

The J gene is TRBJ2-3, the V gene TRBV10-2, with TRBD1 matching 11 bases. Trimming removed 5 bases from V and 5 bases from J; junction bases left unmatched: 9. The CDR3 length is 16 residues. In germline, CDR1 is WSHSY, CDR2 SAAADI. For the CDR3, the DNA is TGCGCCAGCAGTCCCCCGGGACAGGGGGAGGGAGATACGCAGTATTTT. Its protein is CASSPPGQGEGDTQYF.

The chain carries TRBV6-1 and TRBJ1-5; 7 nucleotides line up with TRBD1. Losses at the gene ends were 6 bases for V and 5 bases for J; bases not matched to a gene: 7. The CDR3 spans 14 residues. Germline V gene lookup returns CDR1 MNHNS and CDR2 SASEGT. CDR3 in DNA: TGTGCCAGCAGGGCCGGGACAGCTTATCAGCCCCAGCATTTT. Its protein product is CASRAGTAYQPQHF.

The V call is TRBV4-1, the J call TRBJ1-1, with D perhaps TRBD1 (6 bases). The CDR3 is made up of 15 amino acids. The V gene lost 4 bases and the J gene lost 6 bases, with 18 bases spanning the gap. Germline assignment: CDR1 MGHRA and CDR2 YSYEKL. This CDR3 is CASSPLPLRGSEAFF. CDR3 nucleotides: TGCGCCAGCAGCCCCCTGCCTCTCAGGGGATCTGAAGCTTTCTTT.

The table lists this clone with a count of one. The genes are TRBV27 and TRBJ2-1, with TRBD2 identical over 8 bases. Germline CDR1 is MNHEY and CDR2 is SMNVEV (reference sequence). V dropped 5 bases and J dropped 6; count of bases not matched to a gene: 3. This CDR3 is built from 13 residues. CDR3 DNA: TGTGCCAGCAGTGCGGGACTAGTCAATGAGCAGTTCTTC. The encoded protein is CASSAGLVNEQFF.

The chain uses TRBV5-1 and TRBJ2-5; the match to TRBD2 covers 8 bases. V was pared by 4 bases and J by 0 bases, with 8 bases of the junction left unmatched. Germline V gene lookup returns CDR1 SGHRS and CDR2 YFSETQ. This CDR3 contains 16 residues. The CDR3 sequence: CASSLSTGGNQETQYF. Written as DNA, the CDR3 is TGCGCCAGCAGCCTCTCGACGGGAGGGAACCAAGAGACCCAGTACTTC.

V gene TRBV5-5 combines with J gene TRBJ2-7; the D gene is possibly TRBD2 (5 bases). V was trimmed by 3 bases and J by 4 bases, leaving 14 bases between them. This CDR3 comprises 14 residues. The germline gives CDR1 SGHKS, CDR2 YYEKEE (reference sequence). The CDR3 reads CASSSLGGPYEQYF. CDR3 nucleotides: TGTGCCAGCAGCTCCCTGGGCGGGCCTTACGAGCAGTACTTC. The full variable domain, rest sourced from reference TRBV5-5 and TRBJ2-7, is DAGVTQSPTHLIKTRGQQVTLRCSPISGHKSVSWYQQVLGQGPQFIFQYYEKEERGRGNFPDRFSARQFPNYSSELNVNALLLGDSALYLCASSSLGGPYEQYFGPGTRLTVT.

This sequence joins TRBV2 and TRBJ1-2; D gene uncertain. Germline V lookup: CDR1 SNHLY, CDR2 FYNNEI. The CDR3 length is 12 residues. Trimming took 2 bases from V and 8 from J, leaving 9 bases between them. CDR3 sequence reads: CASSESRNGYTF. The CDR3 bases are TGTGCCAGCAGTGAATCCAGGAACGGCTACACCTTC.

The chain carries TRBV10-3 and TRBJ2-5; the match to TRBD1 covers 8 bases. The length of the CDR3 is 15 residues. V dropped 0 bases and J dropped 4; count of bases not matched to a gene: 4. The germline V gene has CDR1 ENHRY and CDR2 SYGVKD. CDR3 sequence reads: CAISESTGDGETQYF. The CDR3 DNA reads as TGTGCCATCAGTGAGTCGACAGGGGACGGAGAGACCCAGTACTTC.

This sequence joins TRBV18 and TRBJ1-4; possibly TRBD1 for D (5 bases). This CDR3 region has 18 residues. The V end was cut by 3 bases, the J end by 2 bases, with 19 bases between. Germline-derived CDR1 and CDR2 are KGHSH and LQKENI. The CDR3 loop is CASSPGQGIDSTNEKLFF. CDR3 nucleotide sequence: TGTGCCAGCTCACCGGGGCAGGGTATTGATTCGACTAATGAAAAACTGTTTTTT.

The chain employs TRBV5-1 and TRBJ2-3; 7 bases are a match to TRBD2. After removal of 4 bases from V and 2 bases from J, the junction contained 4 bases not matched to a gene. The CDR3 is 14 amino acids. The germline CDR1 and CDR2 sequences are SGHRS and YFSETQ. The CDR3 reads CASSPRGDTDTQYF. The CDR3 region has the DNA TGCGCCAGCAGCCCTCGGGGGGACACAGATACGCAGTATTTT.

This chain joins TRBV6-5 and TRBJ2-1; 7 bases are shared with TRBD2. Germline CDR1 and CDR2: MNHEY and SVGAGI. With 6 bases clipped from V and 6 bases from J, the junction kept 8 bases outside the gene matches. This CDR3 region has 14 residues. The CDR3 DNA reads TGTGCCAGCAGCACTAGCGTGGGTCTCAATGAGCAGTTCTTC. Protein sequence: CASSTSVGLNEQFF.

V is TRBV5-1 and J is TRBJ1-1; D may be TRBD1 (5 bases). This CDR3 has 14 amino acids. Trimming removed 0 bases from V and 2 bases from J, with 8 bases in between. In germline, CDR1 is SGHRS, CDR2 YFSETQ. As DNA, the CDR3 is TGCGCCAGCAGCTTGGAGGGGTTTAACACTGAAGCTTTCTTT. This sequence encodes CASSLEGFNTEAFF. Variable domain in full (rest from reference TRBV5-1 and TRBJ1-1): KAGVTQTPRYLIKTRGQQVTLSCSPISGHRSVSWYQQTPGQGLQFLFEYFSETQRNKGNFPGRFSGRQFSNSRSEMNVSTLELGDSALYLCASSLEGFNTEAFFGQGTRLTVV.

The chain carries TRBV18 and TRBJ2-7, with 8 bases identical to TRBD1. CDR3 length: 15 residues. CDR1 and CDR2 from the germline V gene are KGHSH and LQKENI. V lost 3 bases, J lost 6 bases, and 10 bases stayed unmatched. The CDR3 here is CASSPTSGTGGEQYF. DNA of the CDR3: TGTGCCAGCTCACCGACCTCCGGGACAGGCGGCGAGCAGTACTTC.

The CDR3 spells CAWSTGLAANNEQFF. CDR3 DNA sequence: TGTGCCTGGTCGACGGGACTAGCGGCGAACAATGAGCAGTTCTTC. The chain has TRBV30 and TRBJ2-1; 11 bases map to TRBD2. V trimming: 5 bases; J trimming: 5 bases; junction bases outside the gene matches: 8. The CDR3 runs 15 residues. Germline CDR1 GTSNPN, CDR2 SVGIG (reference sequence).

A single count supports this clone. The CDR3 here is CASSLGGGSTVEQFF. CDR3 bases: TGTGCCAGCAGCTTAGGAGGTGGGAGTACAGTTGAGCAGTTCTTC. The chain employs TRBV11-3 and TRBJ2-1; D possibly corresponds to TRBD2 (5 bases). CDR3 length: 15 amino acids. Germline V gene data show CDR1 as SGHNT and CDR2 as YENEEA. Deletions cut 1 base from V and 9 bases from J, with 16 bases between.

This chain connects TRBV9 to TRBJ1-5; a possible D gene is TRBD1 (5 bases). V was cut by 0 bases and J by 3 bases, with 7 bases left in between. Per the germline V gene, CDR1 is SGDLS and CDR2 is YYNGEE. The length of the CDR3 is 14 residues. The CDR3 region is CASSVGGPNQPQHF. The CDR3 DNA sequence: TGTGCCAGCAGCGTAGGGGGCCCCAATCAGCCCCAGCATTTT.

The CDR3 coding sequence is TGTGCCAGCAGCTTAAGGAGCGGGGCGGGGGAGACCCAGTACTTC. Its translation is CASSLRSGAGETQYF. The chain employs TRBV7-3 and TRBJ2-5, with TRBD2 matching 7 bases. V dropped 1 base and J dropped 5; count of bases not matched to a gene: 7. The CDR3 sequence is 15 residues long. The germline V gene encodes CDR1 SGHTA and CDR2 FQGTGA.

This clone was seen a single time. The V and J genes are TRBV6-1 and TRBJ1-1; the D gene is possibly TRBD1 (5 bases). Germline loops: CDR1 MNHNS, CDR2 SASEGT. Trimming cost V 6 bases and J 3 bases, with 14 bases left between them. CDR3 length equals 14 residues. CDR3 residues: CASSRLKGDTEAFF. The DNA of the CDR3 is TGTGCCAGCAGCCGATTAAAAGGGGACACTGAAGCTTTCTTT.

The chain uses TRBV9 and TRBJ1-4, with D unresolved. The germline V gene encodes CDR1 SGDLS and CDR2 YYNGEE. Between the trimmed V and J ends, which lost 0 bases and 2 bases, there was a span of 14 bases. This CDR3 contains 17 residues. The CDR3 nucleotides are TGTGCCAGCAGCGTAGCTCCGGCCGAGCGGACTAATGAAAAACTGTTTTTT. Protein product: CASSVAPAERTNEKLFF.

This clone has just a few counts. The V gene is TRBV10-3, the J gene TRBJ1-2; maybe TRBD1 (6 bases). The CDR3 length is 13 residues. Looked up from germline, CDR1 is ENHRY and CDR2 is SYGVKD. The V end was cut by 10 bases, the J end by 7 bases, with 19 bases between. CDR3 coding DNA: TGTGCCAACGGTCGGGGGGGCAAGGGTGGCTACACCTTC. Its protein product is CANGRGGKGGYTF.

The chain has TRBV28 and TRBJ2-1, with D perhaps matching TRBD2 (6 bases). The V and J ends lost 3 bases and 7 bases respectively, with 10 bases between them. This CDR3 has 13 residues. Germline CDR1 and CDR2: MDHEN and SYDVKM. The CDR3 loop reads CASSLGGVNEQFF. The CDR3 DNA is TGTGCCAGCAGTTTGGGGGGAGTAAATGAGCAGTTCTTC.

The CDR3 bases are TGCGCGGCAACGAGCTCTGGAAACACCATATATTTT. This sequence encodes CAATSSGNTIYF. This chain uses TRBV29-1 with TRBJ1-3, with D hard to call. This CDR3 contains 12 residues. The germline V gene encodes CDR1 SQVTM and CDR2 ANQGSEA.

The chain links TRBV5-4 to TRBJ2-3, with 13 bases lining up with TRBD2. This CDR3 spans 16 amino acids. The ends lost 5 bases at V and 2 bases at J; junction bases unmatched: 5. In germline, CDR1 is SGHNT, CDR2 YYREEE (reference sequence). CDR3 sequence (DNA): TGTGCCAGCAGGCGGACTAGCGGGAGCGTCACAGATACGCAGTATTTT. The encoded protein is CASRRTSGSVTDTQYF.

J is TRBJ2-1 and V is TRBV7-9; TRBD2 matches at 13 bases. CDR3 size: 16 residues. Germline V gene lookup returns CDR1 SEHNR and CDR2 FQNEAQ (reference sequence). Trimming cost V 6 bases and J 8 bases; bases outside gene matches: 10. The CDR3: CASRTTSGRALDEQFF. Written as DNA, the CDR3 is TGTGCCAGCAGGACAACTAGCGGGAGGGCCCTCGATGAGCAGTTCTTC.

The gene calls are TRBV5-1 and TRBJ2-6; 7 bases fit TRBD1. Trimming cost V 4 bases and J 0 bases; bases outside gene matches: 7. The CDR3 covers 17 residues. Germline-derived CDR1 and CDR2 are SGHRS and YFSETQ. CDR3 residues: CASSVDRPPSGANVLTF. The CDR3 DNA reads TGCGCCAGCAGCGTGGACAGGCCACCCTCTGGGGCCAACGTCCTGACTTTC.

The chain employs TRBV19 and TRBJ1-1, with TRBD1 matching over 9 bases. Germline V gene lookup returns CDR1 LNHDA and CDR2 SQIVND (reference sequence). There are 16 residues in the CDR3. With V trimmed by 6 bases and J by 3 bases, 11 bases remained unmatched. The CDR3 sequence: CASRNTGGVWDTEAFF. CDR3 bases: TGTGCCAGTAGGAACACAGGGGGCGTATGGGACACTGAAGCTTTCTTT. Combining the CDR3 with reference TRBV19 and TRBJ1-1 gives the whole variable domain DGGITQSPKYLFRKEGQNVTLSCEQNLNHDAMYWYRQDPGQGLRLIYYSQIVNDFQKGDIAEGYSVSREKKESFPLTVTSAQKNPTAFYLCASRNTGGVWDTEAFFGQGTRLTVV.

This clone turned up a few times. The chain couples TRBV6-5 to TRBJ1-2; unclear D gene. Germline values: CDR1 MNHEY, CDR2 SVGAGI. The CDR3 contains 13 residues. With 6 bases removed from V and 1 base from J, the gap between germline ends came to 9 bases. The DNA for the CDR3 is TGTGCCAGCAGCCTCTCCCTTAACTATGGCTACACCTTC. Its protein is CASSLSLNYGYTF.

This clone was seen only a few times. The rearrangement links TRBV7-8 to TRBJ1-2; the match to TRBD1 covers 9 bases. V was clipped by 4 bases and J by 6 bases; unmatched bases: 6. This CDR3 is built from 14 residues. Germline CDR1 and CDR2: SGHVS and FQNEAQ. The CDR3 loop is CASSSGQGRHGYTF. CDR3 sequence (DNA): TGTGCCAGCAGCTCCGGACAGGGGAGGCATGGCTACACCTTC.

The CDR3 DNA reads as TGTGCCAGCAGCCCTTCTGGGGCCCCTTCCTACAATGAGCAGTTCTTC. This gives the protein CASSPSGAPSYNEQFF. The V call is TRBV11-3, the J call TRBJ2-1; perhaps TRBD1 as D (5 bases). Trimming cost V 5 bases and J 1 base, with 15 bases left between them. The CDR3 loop spans 16 amino acids. The germline CDR1 and CDR2 sequences are SGHNT and YENEEA.

The sample holds a few counts of this clone. This chain joins TRBV19 and TRBJ1-1; weak D call: TRBD1 (5 bases). This CDR3 region has 15 residues. Trimming shortened V by 1 base and J by 4 bases, and 13 bases separated the two germline ends. The germline V gene encodes CDR1 LNHDA and CDR2 SQIVND (reference sequence). As DNA, the CDR3 is TGTGCCAGTAGTATAGGGGAGGGGAGGGGCACTGAAGCTTTCTTT. It codes for CASSIGEGRGTEAFF.

The gene calls are TRBV19 and TRBJ2-3; TRBD1 matches 10 bases. Trimming removed 4 bases from V and 2 bases from J; junction bases left unmatched: 6. The CDR3 is 16 amino acids. CDR1 LNHDA and CDR2 SQIVND come from the germline V gene (reference sequence). CDR3 nucleotide sequence: TGTGCCAGTAGTAGGGAGGGACAGGGGATCACAGATACGCAGTATTTT. This gives the protein CASSREGQGITDTQYF.